These T cell receptor beta chains were read from a single sample in a study of CD8+ T cells in alopecia areata. The protocol was immunoSEQ multiplex PCR, while the TCRdb copy is restricted to in-frame clones and leaves out a portion. The sample carries 150,000 to 200,000 clones, around 60% recorded once. The sample here was CD4+ T cells sorted from blood, taken around week 50, from a patient treated with tofacitinib. Receptors were obtained from a human donor with alopecia areata. CDR3s include the opening cysteine and the closing phenylalanine or tryptophan. The order of the fields is J gene, clone size, V gene, D gene, CDR3 DNA, CDR3 protein. A D gene is named only where the DNA matches it firmly. The size of a clone is reported for some rows only, either as once, few or many, or as a class for expanded clones.

TRBJ1-1 once TRBV27 NA TGTGCCAGCAGCCTCCGAGGGCCGGTCACTGAAGCTTTCTTT CASSLRGPVTEAFF
TRBJ1-1 few TRBV4-2 TRBD1 TGTGCCAGCAGCCCTCAAACAGGGGGGGCTGAAGCTTTCTTT CASSPQTGGAEAFF
TRBJ1-1 few TRBV5-6 TRBD1 TGTGCCAGCAGCTCGGGGGGACAGGGCAATTTAAGGAAGGGTGAAGCTTTCTTT CASSSGGQGNLRKGEAFF
TRBJ1-6 NA TRBV9 NA TGTGCCAGCAGCGTAGAGGCAGTATCTAATTCACCCCTCCACTTT CASSVEAVSNSPLHF
TRBJ1-2 NA TRBV30 TRBD1 TGTGCCTGTCAGGGGGACCACTATGGCTACACCTTC CACQGDHYGYTF
TRBJ1-2 NA TRBV7-9 NA TGTGCCAGCAGCTTCGGCGTTGTGGGAAGTGAGAAGGGTGACTATGGCTACACCTTC CASSFGVVGSEKGDYGYTF
TRBJ1-2 once TRBV27 TRBD1 TGTGCCAGCAGTGTGACAGGGGGCTTAGGCTATGGCTACACCTTC CASSVTGGLGYGYTF
TRBJ1-1 NA TRBV30 TRBD1 TGTGCCTTACAGGGGCCAGCTGAAGCTTTCTTT CALQGPAEAFF
TRBJ2-5 NA TRBV29-1 NA TGCAGCGTCCGAGACCGCCGGGCAGGGAGAGGGGAGACCCAGTACTTC CSVRDRRAGRGETQYF
TRBJ1-5 few TRBV27 TRBD1 TGTGCCAGCAGTTCCCATTTCCCGGGACAGGGCGGTCAGCCCCAGCATTTT CASSSHFPGQGGQPQHF
TRBJ1-3 few TRBV10-3 NA TGTGCCATCAGTCGAAATAGCGACAGAACCTCTGGAAACACCATATATTTT CAISRNSDRTSGNTIYF
TRBJ2-3 NA TRBV7-9 NA TGTGCCAGCAGCTTAAGCGCAGATACGCAGTATTTT CASSLSADTQYF
TRBJ1-1 NA TRBV29-1 NA TGCAGCATCCGGCAGGGGTTTAACACTGAAGCTTTCTTT CSIRQGFNTEAFF
TRBJ2-3 NA TRBV7-3 NA TGTGCCAGCAGCTTGGACACTACCCGCACAGATACGCAGTATTTT CASSLDTTRTDTQYF
TRBJ1-2 few TRBV25-1 NA TGTGCCAGCCGGGGACCACAGGCTTATGGCTACACCTTC CASRGPQAYGYTF
TRBJ1-4 NA TRBV25-1 NA TGTGCCAGCAGTGAGAAATTGGGAAAACTGTTTTTT CASSEKLGKLFF
TRBJ1-1 NA TRBV6-4 NA TGTGCCAGCAGTGACTCACCGGGCACTGAAGCTTTCTTT CASSDSPGTEAFF
TRBJ2-5 NA TRBV18 NA TGTGCCAGCTCACTGTACCAAGAGACCCAGTACTTC CASSLYQETQYF
TRBJ1-2 NA TRBV6-6 TRBD1 TGTGCCAGCAGCATGGGACAGGAGTATGGCTACACCTTC CASSMGQEYGYTF
TRBJ1-2 NA TRBV27 NA TGTGCCAGCAGTTTTAATGGATATGGCTACACCTTC CASSFNGYGYTF
TRBJ2-7 NA TRBV5-1 NA TGCGCCAGCAGCTCGTTTAGTCCCGGGACTTCTTACTACGAGCAGTACTTC CASSSFSPGTSYYEQYF
TRBJ2-3 NA TRBV30 TRBD2 TGTGCCTGGAGTGTAGGGCTAGCGGGGACCCGGGGCACAGATACGCAGTATTTT CAWSVGLAGTRGTDTQYF
TRBJ2-6 few TRBV29-1 NA TGCAGCGTTGAGAGCACCGAACCTGGGGCCAACGTCCTGACTTTC CSVESTEPGANVLTF
TRBJ1-2 NA TRBV30 NA TGTGCCTGGAGTACCCTGGGCCATAACTATGGCTACACCTTC CAWSTLGHNYGYTF
TRBJ2-3 NA TRBV29-1 NA TGCAGCGTTGAAATGTTTGTGGAAGGTACGCAGTATTTT CSVEMFVEGTQYF
TRBJ2-1 NA TRBV5-4 TRBD2 TGTGCCAGCAGCTTACTCCGGACTAGCGGGGGTAATGAGCAGTTCTTC CASSLLRTSGGNEQFF
TRBJ2-2 once TRBV5-1 TRBD1 TGCGCCAGCAGGTCGGGACAGGACTTTACCGGGGAGCTGTTTTTT CASRSGQDFTGELFF
TRBJ2-7 NA TRBV2 TRBD1 TGTGCCAGCAGTGCGGGACAGGGTGCCTACGAGCAGTACTTC CASSAGQGAYEQYF
TRBJ1-1 NA TRBV29-1 NA TGCAGCGTTGAAGATGGGCAGGGCGTAGAAGCTTTCTTT CSVEDGQGVEAFF
TRBJ2-7 few TRBV29-1 NA TGCAGCACAGTAAGGGGTAACGAGCAGTACTTC CSTVRGNEQYF
TRBJ2-7 NA TRBV29-1 TRBD1 TGCAGCATAAGACAGGGGGGGTCCTACGAGCAGTACTTC CSIRQGGSYEQYF
TRBJ2-7 NA TRBV7-6 NA TGTGCCAGCGGCACCGGAACCTACGAGCAGTACTTC CASGTGTYEQYF